This TCR beta chain emerged from a study of immune heterogeneity within non-small cell lung tumors. For the study at large: Histologically, several tumors were squamous cell carcinomas and some 11 were non-squamous carcinomas. The remaining 1 tumor was not otherwise specified.

This clonotype rates as medium-sized (0.01 to 0.1%). Template material for each sample was 550 to 650 ng of bulk tumor genomic DNA. Surgery yielded several widely spaced biopsies per primary tumor. The study enrolled patients with untreated, newly diagnosed non-small cell lung cancer who underwent curative surgery. Surgery with curative intent was being performed on the donors, who were newly diagnosed non-small cell lung cancer patients. In a multiplex PCR, 32 V and 13 J primers amplified TCR beta CDR3. MiXCR, run by TCRdb on the multiplex PCR reads, gives a single entry per CDR3 protein. The sample consists of approximately 3,100 distinct CDR3 sequences, around a quarter of them appearing once. The sequence was collected from a man between 60 and 70 years old with non-small cell lung cancer. Material for sequencing was lung tumor tissue.

The CDR3 region is CASSGGAEEKLFF. In DNA, the CDR3 is TGTGCCAGCTCAGGGGGGGCTGAAGAAAAACTGTTTTTT. V and J are TRBV18 and TRBJ1-4; TRBD1 is a possible D gene (6 bases). V was shortened by 5 bases and J by 8 bases, with 12 bases between the two germline ends. In germline, CDR1 is KGHSH, CDR2 LQKENI. The CDR3 contains 13 residues.